Each of the 24 T cell receptor beta chains below was sequenced from the same sample in a study of identical twins. Each CDR3 protein is one row after TCRdb ran MiXCR on the 5' RACE reads. The data contain some 900,000 distinct CDR3 sequences, roughly an eighth of them singletons. A further study also used this sample, focusing on yellow fever vaccine responses in identical twins.

The sequencing input was PBMCs. These receptors were obtained from a woman under 30 in good health.

This clonotype was seen a few times. CDR3 bases: TGTGCCAGCAGTGATACCTTATACAATGAGCAGTTCTTC. Amino acids: CASSDTLYNEQFF. The chain uses TRBV2 and TRBJ2-1; no firm D call. Germline V lookup: CDR1 SNHLY, CDR2 FYNNEI. V was clipped by 3 bases and J by 4 bases, with 7 bases between them. This CDR3 has 13 amino acids.

CDR3 loop: CASSQGYSGSFEQFF. The DNA of the CDR3 is TGTGCCAGCAGCCAAGGGTATAGCGGGAGCTTTGAGCAGTTCTTC. The rearrangement links TRBV14 to TRBJ2-1; the match to TRBD2 covers 9 bases. V trimming: 1 base; J trimming: 9 bases; junction bases outside the gene matches: 7. The CDR3 is 15 amino acids. Germline V gene lookup returns CDR1 SGHDN and CDR2 FVKESK.

V and J are TRBV7-6 and TRBJ2-5, with 7 nucleotides matching TRBD2. This CDR3 has 15 amino acids. Germline trimming cut 1 base from V and 3 bases from J; bases unmatched to any gene: 5. In germline, CDR1 is SGHVS, CDR2 FNYEAQ. The CDR3 sequence: CASSLGGGPKETQYF. Here the CDR3 DNA reads TGTGCCAGCAGCTTAGGGGGGGGACCTAAAGAGACCCAGTACTTC.

The V call is TRBV27, the J call TRBJ2-3; D unclear. Germline V gene lookup returns CDR1 MNHEY and CDR2 SMNVEV (reference sequence). Trimming removed 3 bases from V and 6 bases from J, with 19 bases in between. The CDR3 extends over 16 amino acids. This CDR3 reads CASSFVRVGLRDTQYF. DNA of the CDR3: TGTGCCAGCAGTTTTGTCCGGGTTGGTTTACGGGATACGCAGTATTTT.

This clonotype was recorded a few times. The chain joins TRBV4-1 to TRBJ2-3; D call uncertain. The germline gives CDR1 MGHRA, CDR2 YSYEKL. V was clipped by 3 bases and J by 4 bases, with 20 bases between them. The CDR3 covers 17 residues. CDR3 bases: TGCGCCAGCAGCCACCGAGGCGGACCCCTTGGGGCAGATACGCAGTATTTT. Translated: CASSHRGGPLGADTQYF.

This chain uses TRBV7-8 with TRBJ2-7, with TRBD2 matching over 9 bases. The CDR3 runs to 16 residues. V shed 0 bases and J 3 bases; nucleotides not matched to a gene: 6. CDR1 SGHVS and CDR2 FQNEAQ come from the germline V gene. The CDR3 DNA sequence: TGTGCCAGCAGCTTAGCAAGGCCTAGCGGGATCTACGAGCAGTACTTC. It yields the protein CASSLARPSGIYEQYF. The full variable domain, its missing parts supplied by reference TRBV7-8 and TRBJ2-7, is GAGVSQSPRYKVAKRGQDVALRCDPISGHVSLFWYQQALGQGPEFLTYFQNEAQLDKSGLPSDRFFAERPEGSVSTLKIQRTQQEDSAVYLCASSLARPSGIYEQYFGPGTRLTVT.

The chain uses TRBV14 and TRBJ2-7; 12 positions match TRBD2. After removal of 4 bases from V and 2 bases from J, the junction contained 3 bases not matched to a gene. The CDR3 length is 15 residues. Germline-derived CDR1 and CDR2 are SGHDN and FVKESK. The DNA of the CDR3 is TGTGCCAGCAGCCGGACTAGCGGGGTACCCTACGAGCAGTACTTC. As protein: CASSRTSGVPYEQYF.

The J gene is TRBJ2-1, the V gene TRBV12-3 or TRBV12-4, with 15 bases matching TRBD2. V lost 7 bases to trimming and J lost 2 bases; unmatched junction nucleotides: 9. CDR3 length: 18 residues. This CDR3 is CASNPGTSGGTAYNEQFF. In nucleotides, the CDR3 is TGTGCCAGCAATCCCGGGACTAGCGGGGGGACGGCCTACAATGAGCAGTTCTTC.

This clonotype appeared a few times. This chain links TRBV12-3 or TRBV12-4 with TRBJ1-5; weak D call: TRBD1 (5 bases). V dropped 4 bases and J dropped 6 bases, with 10 bases sitting between them. CDR3 length equals 13 residues. CDR3 sequence reads: CASSSPGIQPQHF. Here the CDR3 DNA reads TGTGCCAGCAGTTCCCCAGGGATTCAGCCCCAGCATTTT.

The gene calls are TRBV20-1 and TRBJ1-2; D is possibly TRBD1 (6 bases). The CDR3 covers 13 residues. Germline lookup yields CDR1 DFQATT and CDR2 SNEGSKA (reference sequence). V lost 0 bases and J lost 4, with 9 bases in between. CDR3 nucleotides: TGCAGTGCTAGAGATTCGGACAGCTATGGCTACACCTTC. Translating it yields CSARDSDSYGYTF.

This rearrangement joins TRBV12-3 or TRBV12-4 to TRBJ1-2; maybe TRBD1 (5 bases). V lost 0 bases and J lost 13, with 21 bases in between. This CDR3 contains 15 residues. The CDR3 bases are TGTGCCAGCAGTTTAGCGGGGACTTCGGCCTCTGGAGGCACCTTC. Amino acid sequence: CASSLAGTSASGGTF.

The chain is built from TRBV10-3 and TRBJ1-3; D uncertain. The V end was cut by 0 bases, the J end by 1 base, with 7 bases between. Germline V gives CDR1 ENHRY, CDR2 SYGVKD. The CDR3 loop spans 15 amino acids. The CDR3 protein is CAISESARSGNTIYF. CDR3 in DNA: TGTGCCATCAGTGAGTCTGCCCGGTCTGGAAACACCATATATTTT.

This clonotype has a handful of counts. The chain is built from TRBV6-1 and TRBJ2-6; possible D gene TRBD2, 5 bases. The germline V and J ends were trimmed by 7 bases and 0 bases, with 10 bases remaining between them. Germline V lookup: CDR1 MNHNS, CDR2 SASEGT. The CDR3 totals 15 residues. CDR3 protein: CASTLGVSGANVLTF. DNA for the CDR3: TGTGCCAGCACCCTCGGGGTCTCTGGGGCCAACGTCCTGACTTTC.

This clonotype showed up many times. V and J are TRBV10-3 and TRBJ1-2; TRBD1 aligns across 7 bases. CDR1 and CDR2 (germline): ENHRY, SYGVKD. The V segment lost 6 bases and the J segment 4 bases; nucleotides outside the gene matches: 8. This CDR3 spans 14 amino acids. CDR3 residues: CAISGTDEGYGYTF. CDR3 nucleotide sequence: TGTGCCATCAGCGGGACAGACGAGGGCTATGGCTACACCTTC.

This clonotype was seen a few times. The chain joins TRBV7-9 to TRBJ2-1; 9 nucleotides match TRBD2. This CDR3 contains 15 residues. Germline CDR1 and CDR2: SEHNR and FQNEAQ (reference sequence). Losses at the gene ends were 4 bases for V and 6 bases for J; bases not matched to a gene: 7. The CDR3, as DNA: TGTGCCAGCAGCTCGCCGGGACTAGCTTCCAATGAGCAGTTCTTC. Translated: CASSSPGLASNEQFF.

The chain has TRBV7-3 and TRBJ2-1; tentatively, D is TRBD1 (6 bases). Germline V CDR1 and CDR2: SGHTA, FQGTGA. The CDR3 covers 15 residues. Trimming stripped 5 bases from V and 2 bases from J, with 13 bases between. The chain's CDR3 is CASSTTGLAYNEQFF. The CDR3 DNA follows: TGTGCCAGCAGCACCACAGGGTTGGCCTACAATGAGCAGTTCTTC.

This clonotype occurred a few times. V gene TRBV4-1 combines with J gene TRBJ2-3; possibly TRBD1 or TRBD2 for D (6 bases each). CDR3 length: 17 residues. With 0 bases removed from V and 2 bases from J, the gap between germline ends came to 15 bases. Germline V lookup: CDR1 MGHRA, CDR2 YSYEKL. The CDR3 nucleotides read TGCGCCAGCAGCCAAGATCAAGGGGGGAAACACACAGATACGCAGTATTTT. Its translation is CASSQDQGGKHTDTQYF.

This clonotype was observed a handful of times. J is TRBJ2-3 and V is TRBV12-3 or TRBV12-4; the D gene is possibly TRBD1 (5 bases). Trimming took off 4 bases at V and 4 bases at J, with 15 bases between the two ends. The CDR3 is 15 amino acids. CDR3 amino acids: CASSSRASRADTQYF. CDR3 sequence (DNA): TGTGCCAGCAGTTCCAGGGCCTCCCGGGCAGATACGCAGTATTTT.

This clonotype was seen many times. The V gene is TRBV5-1, the J gene TRBJ2-5; D may be TRBD1 or TRBD2 (5 bases each). The V end was cut by 1 base, the J end by 1 base, with 14 bases between. Per the germline V gene, CDR1 is SGHRS and CDR2 is YFSETQ. This CDR3 is 16 amino acids long. The CDR3 loop is CASSLRRLGTQETQYF. CDR3 bases: TGCGCCAGCAGCTTGCGACGGTTGGGGACCCAAGAGACCCAGTACTTC.

This clonotype was counted only a few times. The CDR3 region is CSVTGYGINEQFF. The CDR3 bases are TGCAGCGTTACAGGGTACGGTATAAATGAGCAGTTCTTC. The chain uses TRBV29-1 and TRBJ2-1; a weak D match, TRBD1 (6 bases). With 5 bases removed from V and 7 bases from J, the gap between germline ends came to 15 bases. CDR3 length equals 13 residues. Per germline, CDR1 SQVTM and CDR2 ANQGSEA.

This clonotype was seen a handful of times. The chain joins TRBV20-1 to TRBJ2-7; 7 bases line up with TRBD1. Per the germline V gene, CDR1 is DFQATT and CDR2 is SNEGSKA (reference sequence). V trimming: 3 bases; J trimming: 0 bases; junction bases outside the gene matches: 8. This CDR3 has 15 amino acids. This chain's CDR3 is CSASSSDRSSYEQYF. The CDR3 region has the DNA TGCAGTGCTAGCAGTTCGGACAGGAGCTCCTACGAGCAGTACTTC.

In this sample, this clonotype turned up a few times. The gene calls are TRBV28 and TRBJ2-3; D might be TRBD1 or TRBD2, each matching 6 bases. V lost 9 bases, J lost 4 bases, and 26 bases lay in between. The CDR3 sequence is 17 residues long. Germline loops: CDR1 MDHEN, CDR2 SYDVKM. CDR3 residues: CASTRRKGGPSADTQYF. CDR3 coding DNA: TGTGCCAGTACGAGACGGAAGGGGGGACCCAGCGCAGATACGCAGTATTTT.

The rearrangement uses TRBV10-3 and TRBJ1-2; a possible D gene is TRBD1 (5 bases). This CDR3 is built from 16 residues. Germline V gene sequence: CDR1 ENHRY, CDR2 SYGVKD. V lost 0 bases and J lost 5, with 16 bases in between. This CDR3 reads CAISESGVEKNYGYTF. CDR3 nucleotide sequence: TGTGCCATCAGTGAGTCAGGGGTAGAGAAGAATTATGGCTACACCTTC.

This clonotype was seen many times. This chain links TRBV12-3 or TRBV12-4 with TRBJ2-7, with a tentative D call TRBD1 (6 bases). The CDR3 has 20 amino acids. Between the trimmed V and J ends, which lost 6 bases and 1 base, there was a span of 31 bases. DNA of the CDR3: TGTGCCAGCAGCTCCCAGCCAAGGGACAAGCCTGAAGCTCGTTCCTACGAGCAGTACGTC. It yields the protein CASSSQPRDKPEARSYEQYV.